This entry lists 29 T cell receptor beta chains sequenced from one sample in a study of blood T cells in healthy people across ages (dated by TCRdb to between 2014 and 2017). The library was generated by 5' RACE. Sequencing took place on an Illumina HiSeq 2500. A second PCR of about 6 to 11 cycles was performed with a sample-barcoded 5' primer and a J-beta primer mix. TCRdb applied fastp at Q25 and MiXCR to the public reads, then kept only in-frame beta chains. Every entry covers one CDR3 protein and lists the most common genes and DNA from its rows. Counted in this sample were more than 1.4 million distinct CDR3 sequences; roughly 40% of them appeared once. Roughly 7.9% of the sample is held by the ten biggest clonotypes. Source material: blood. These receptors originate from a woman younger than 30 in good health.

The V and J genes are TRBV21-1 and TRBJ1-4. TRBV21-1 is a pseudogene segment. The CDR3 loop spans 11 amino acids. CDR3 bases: TGTGCCAGCAGCAAAGTGGGGAAACTGTTTTTT. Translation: CASSKVGKLFF.

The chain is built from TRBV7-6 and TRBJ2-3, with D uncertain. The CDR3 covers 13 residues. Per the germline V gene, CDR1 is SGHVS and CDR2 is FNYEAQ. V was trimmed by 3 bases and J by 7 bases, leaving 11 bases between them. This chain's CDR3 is CASSLNFYNTQYF. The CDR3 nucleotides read TGTGCCAGCAGCTTGAATTTCTATAATACGCAGTATTTT.

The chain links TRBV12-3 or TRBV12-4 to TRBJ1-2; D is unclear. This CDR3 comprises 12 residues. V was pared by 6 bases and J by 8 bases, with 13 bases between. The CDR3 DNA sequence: TGTGCCAGCAGCCAGAACAAAAACGGCTACACCTTC. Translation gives CASSQNKNGYTF.

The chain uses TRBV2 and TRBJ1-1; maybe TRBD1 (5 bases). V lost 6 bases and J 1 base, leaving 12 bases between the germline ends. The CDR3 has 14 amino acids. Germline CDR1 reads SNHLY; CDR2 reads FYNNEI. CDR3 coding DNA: TGTGCCAGCAGGCAGGACAAGGAGAACACTGAAGCTTTCTTT. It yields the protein CASRQDKENTEAFF.

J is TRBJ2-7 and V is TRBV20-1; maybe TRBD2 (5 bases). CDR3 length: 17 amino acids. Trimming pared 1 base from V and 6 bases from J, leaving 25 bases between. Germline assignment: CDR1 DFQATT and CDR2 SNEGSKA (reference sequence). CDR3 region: CSARARGLGNAGREQYF. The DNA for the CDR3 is TGCAGTGCTAGAGCGAGAGGCTTGGGGAACGCGGGCCGCGAGCAGTACTTC.

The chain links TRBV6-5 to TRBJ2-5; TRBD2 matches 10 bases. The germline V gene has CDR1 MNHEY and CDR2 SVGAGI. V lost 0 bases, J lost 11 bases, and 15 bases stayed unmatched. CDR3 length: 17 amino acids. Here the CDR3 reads CASSYSPAGGPLSEQYF. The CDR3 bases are TGTGCCAGCAGTTACTCCCCAGCGGGAGGGCCCTTATCTGAGCAGTACTTC.

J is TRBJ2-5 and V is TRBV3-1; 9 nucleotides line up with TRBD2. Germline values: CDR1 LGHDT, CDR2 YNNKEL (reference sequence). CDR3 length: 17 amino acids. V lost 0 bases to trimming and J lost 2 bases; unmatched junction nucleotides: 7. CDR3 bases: TGTGCCAGCAGCCAAGATAACGGCAGCGGGAGGCAAGAGACCCAGTACTTC. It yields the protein CASSQDNGSGRQETQYF.

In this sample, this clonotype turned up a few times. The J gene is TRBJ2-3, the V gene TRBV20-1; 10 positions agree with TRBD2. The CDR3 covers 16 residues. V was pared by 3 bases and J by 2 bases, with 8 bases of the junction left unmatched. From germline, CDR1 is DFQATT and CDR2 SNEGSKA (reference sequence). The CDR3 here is CSASPSGGLTTDTQYF. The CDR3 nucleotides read TGCAGTGCTAGTCCTAGCGGGGGCCTTACCACAGATACGCAGTATTTT.

CDR3 region: CASSYLGVGQGARGANVLTF. CDR3 DNA sequence: TGTGCCAGCAGTTACTTGGGCGTGGGACAGGGGGCTCGTGGGGCCAACGTCCTGACTTTC. The rearrangement uses TRBV6-5 and TRBJ2-6; 12 positions match TRBD1. The J segment lost 3 bases and the V segment lost 1 base, leaving 10 bases of the junction unmatched. CDR3 length: 20 residues. Germline assignment: CDR1 MNHEY and CDR2 SVGAGI.

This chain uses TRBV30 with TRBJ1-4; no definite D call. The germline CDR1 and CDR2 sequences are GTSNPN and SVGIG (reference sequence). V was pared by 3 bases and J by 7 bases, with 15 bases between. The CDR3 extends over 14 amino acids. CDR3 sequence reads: CAWSPGFAGEKLFF. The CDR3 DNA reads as TGTGCCTGGAGCCCCGGGTTCGCCGGTGAAAAACTGTTTTTT.

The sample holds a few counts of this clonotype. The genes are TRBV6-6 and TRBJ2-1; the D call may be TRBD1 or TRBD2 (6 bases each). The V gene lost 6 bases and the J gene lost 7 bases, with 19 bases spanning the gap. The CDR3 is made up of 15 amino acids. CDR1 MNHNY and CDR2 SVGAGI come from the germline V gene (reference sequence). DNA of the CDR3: TGTGCCAGCAGCCAAGCGGAGGGGGGTCGTAATGAGCAGTTCTTC. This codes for CASSQAEGGRNEQFF.

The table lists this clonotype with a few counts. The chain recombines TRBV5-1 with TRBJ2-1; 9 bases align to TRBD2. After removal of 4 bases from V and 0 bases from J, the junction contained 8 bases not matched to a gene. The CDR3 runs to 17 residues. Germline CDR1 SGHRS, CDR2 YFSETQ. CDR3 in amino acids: CASSERGDLSSYNEQFF. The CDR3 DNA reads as TGCGCCAGCAGCGAGCGGGGGGACCTGAGCTCCTACAATGAGCAGTTCTTC.

The CDR3 region is CASSATSGSHNEQFF. Written as DNA, the CDR3 is TGTGCCAGCAGCGCCACTAGCGGGAGTCACAATGAGCAGTTCTTC. The chain couples TRBV5-5 to TRBJ2-1; 11 positions match TRBD2. With 4 bases clipped from V and 5 bases from J, the junction kept 5 bases outside the gene matches. The CDR3 has 15 residues. CDR1 is SGHKS and CDR2 is YYEKEE in the germline V gene (reference sequence).

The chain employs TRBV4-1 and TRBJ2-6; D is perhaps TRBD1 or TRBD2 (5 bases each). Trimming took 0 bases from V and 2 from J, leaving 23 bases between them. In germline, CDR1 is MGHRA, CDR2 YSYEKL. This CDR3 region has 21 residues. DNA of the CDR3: TGCGCCAGCAGCCAAGATGGGGGAGCACTTACGGTGCCGGCTGGGGCCAACGTCCTGACTTTC. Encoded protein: CASSQDGGALTVPAGANVLTF.

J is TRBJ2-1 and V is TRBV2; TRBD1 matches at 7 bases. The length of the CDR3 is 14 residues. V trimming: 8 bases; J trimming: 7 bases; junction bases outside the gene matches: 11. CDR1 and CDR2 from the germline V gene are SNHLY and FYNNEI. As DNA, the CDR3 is TGTGCCAGCCTATCAGGGGGAGAGGGGAATGAGCAGTTCTTC. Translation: CASLSGGEGNEQFF.

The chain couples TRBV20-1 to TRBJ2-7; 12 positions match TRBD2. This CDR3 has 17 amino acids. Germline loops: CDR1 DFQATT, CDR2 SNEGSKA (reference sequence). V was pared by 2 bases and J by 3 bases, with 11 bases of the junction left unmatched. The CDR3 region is CSARLPMGLAGFYEQYF. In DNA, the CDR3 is TGCAGTGCTAGATTGCCTATGGGACTAGCGGGCTTCTACGAGCAGTACTTC.

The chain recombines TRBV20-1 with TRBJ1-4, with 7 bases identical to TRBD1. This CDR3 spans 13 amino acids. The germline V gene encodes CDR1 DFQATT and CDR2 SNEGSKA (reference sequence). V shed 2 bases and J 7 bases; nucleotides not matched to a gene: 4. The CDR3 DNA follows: TGCAGTGCTAGACGGGACAGTGGTGAAAAACTGTTTTTT. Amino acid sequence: CSARRDSGEKLFF.

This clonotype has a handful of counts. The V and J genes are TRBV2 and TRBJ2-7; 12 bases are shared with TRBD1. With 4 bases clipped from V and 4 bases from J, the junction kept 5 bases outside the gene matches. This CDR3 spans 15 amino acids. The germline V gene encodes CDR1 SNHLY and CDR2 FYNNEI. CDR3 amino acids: CASSVGQGASYEQYF. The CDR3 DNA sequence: TGTGCCAGCAGTGTGGGACAGGGGGCTTCATACGAGCAGTACTTC.

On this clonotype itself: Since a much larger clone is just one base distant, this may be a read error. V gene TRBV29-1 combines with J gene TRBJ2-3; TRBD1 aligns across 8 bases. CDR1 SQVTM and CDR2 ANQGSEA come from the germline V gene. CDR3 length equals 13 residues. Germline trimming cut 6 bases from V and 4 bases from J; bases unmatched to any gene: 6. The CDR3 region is CSVQGQGADTQYF. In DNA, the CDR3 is TGCAGCGTCCAAGGACAGGGAGCAGATACGCAGTATTTT.

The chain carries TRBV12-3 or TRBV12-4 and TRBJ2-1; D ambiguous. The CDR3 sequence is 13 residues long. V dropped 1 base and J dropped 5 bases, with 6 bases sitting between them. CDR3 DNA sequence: TGTGCCAGCAGTTTAGTAGAGAACAATGAGCAGTTCTTC. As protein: CASSLVENNEQFF.

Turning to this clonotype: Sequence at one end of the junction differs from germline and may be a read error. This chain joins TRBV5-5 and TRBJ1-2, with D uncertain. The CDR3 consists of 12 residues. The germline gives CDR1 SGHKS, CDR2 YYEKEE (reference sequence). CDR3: CASSFDGYDYTF. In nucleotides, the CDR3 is TGTGCCAGCAGCTTCGACGGGTATGACTACACCTTC.

As DNA, the CDR3 is TGCGCCAGCAGCTTGGGGAGGAATAGCGGTTTCACCTACGAGCAGTACTTC. Translated, it gives CASSLGRNSGFTYEQYF. V gene TRBV5-1 combines with J gene TRBJ2-7; a possible D gene is TRBD2 (6 bases). The V end was cut by 0 bases, the J end by 2 bases, with 18 bases between. Per germline, CDR1 SGHRS and CDR2 YFSETQ. This CDR3 has 17 residues. The whole variable domain, filled in from reference TRBV5-1 and TRBJ2-7, reads KAGVTQTPRYLIKTRGQQVTLSCSPISGHRSVSWYQQTPGQGLQFLFEYFSETQRNKGNFPGRFSGRQFSNSRSEMNVSTLELGDSALYLCASSLGRNSGFTYEQYFGPGTRLTVT.

The CDR3 protein is CASSYKQGSGELFF. CDR3 DNA sequence: TGTGCCAGCAGTTATAAACAGGGCTCCGGGGAGCTGTTTTTT. The rearrangement links TRBV6-2 or TRBV6-3 to TRBJ2-2; D perhaps matches TRBD1 (6 bases). V gave up 3 bases and J gave up 6 bases, with 11 bases separating them. Germline assignment: CDR1 MNHEY and CDR2 SVGEGT. The CDR3 extends over 14 amino acids.

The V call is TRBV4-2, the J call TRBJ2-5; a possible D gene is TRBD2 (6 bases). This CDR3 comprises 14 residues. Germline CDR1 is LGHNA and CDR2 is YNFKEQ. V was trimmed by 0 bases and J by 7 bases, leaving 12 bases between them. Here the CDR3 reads CASSQDSVGGTQYF. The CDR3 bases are TGTGCCAGCAGCCAAGACTCCGTGGGAGGGACCCAGTACTTC.

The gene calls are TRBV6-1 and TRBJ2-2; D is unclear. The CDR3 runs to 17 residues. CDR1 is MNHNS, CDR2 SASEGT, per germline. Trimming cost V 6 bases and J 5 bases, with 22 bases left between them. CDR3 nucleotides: TGTGCCAGCAGACCCCTAAACCACCGGTCTAGAACCGGGGAGCTGTTTTTT. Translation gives CASRPLNHRSRTGELFF.

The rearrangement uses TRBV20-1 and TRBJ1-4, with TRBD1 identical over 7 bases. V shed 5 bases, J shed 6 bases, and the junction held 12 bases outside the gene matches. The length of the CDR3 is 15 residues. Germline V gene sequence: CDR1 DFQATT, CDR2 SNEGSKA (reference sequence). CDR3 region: CSAPRRGTVDEKLFF. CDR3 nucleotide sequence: TGCAGTGCTCCCCGTCGCGGGACAGTCGATGAAAAACTGTTTTTT.

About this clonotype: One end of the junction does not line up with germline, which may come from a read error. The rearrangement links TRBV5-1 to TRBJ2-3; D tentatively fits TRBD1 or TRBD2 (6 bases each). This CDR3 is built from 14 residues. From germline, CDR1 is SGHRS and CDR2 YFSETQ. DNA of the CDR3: TGCGCCAGCAGCGTGGGGGGCCAAACAGATACGCAGTGTTTT. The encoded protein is CASSVGGQTDTQCF.

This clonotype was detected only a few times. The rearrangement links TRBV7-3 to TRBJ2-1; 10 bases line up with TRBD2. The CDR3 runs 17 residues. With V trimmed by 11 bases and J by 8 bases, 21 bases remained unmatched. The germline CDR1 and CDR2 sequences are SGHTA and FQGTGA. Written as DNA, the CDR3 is TGTGCCGAAATTCTTTGCCAGCGGGGGGGCCAGGGCGATGAGCAGTTCTTC. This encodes CAEILCQRGGQGDEQFF.

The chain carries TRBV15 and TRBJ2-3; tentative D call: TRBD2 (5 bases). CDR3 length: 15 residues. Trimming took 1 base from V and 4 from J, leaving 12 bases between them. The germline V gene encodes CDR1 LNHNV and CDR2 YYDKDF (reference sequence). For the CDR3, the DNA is TGTGCCACCAGCAGAGCCAGCGGCCCCCCAGATACGCAGTATTTT. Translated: CATSRASGPPDTQYF.